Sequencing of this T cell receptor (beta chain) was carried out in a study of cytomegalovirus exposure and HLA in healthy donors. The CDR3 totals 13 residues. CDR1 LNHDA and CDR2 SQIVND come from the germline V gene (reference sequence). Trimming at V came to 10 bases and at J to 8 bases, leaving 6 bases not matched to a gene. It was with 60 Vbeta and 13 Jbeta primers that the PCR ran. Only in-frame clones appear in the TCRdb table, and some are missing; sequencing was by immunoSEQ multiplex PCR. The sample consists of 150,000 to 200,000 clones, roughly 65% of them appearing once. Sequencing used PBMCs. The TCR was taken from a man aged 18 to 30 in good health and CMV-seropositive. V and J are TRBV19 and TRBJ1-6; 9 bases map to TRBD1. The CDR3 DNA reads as TGTGCCAACTCCGGGACAGGGCATTCACCCCTCCACTTT. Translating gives CANSGTGHSPLHF.